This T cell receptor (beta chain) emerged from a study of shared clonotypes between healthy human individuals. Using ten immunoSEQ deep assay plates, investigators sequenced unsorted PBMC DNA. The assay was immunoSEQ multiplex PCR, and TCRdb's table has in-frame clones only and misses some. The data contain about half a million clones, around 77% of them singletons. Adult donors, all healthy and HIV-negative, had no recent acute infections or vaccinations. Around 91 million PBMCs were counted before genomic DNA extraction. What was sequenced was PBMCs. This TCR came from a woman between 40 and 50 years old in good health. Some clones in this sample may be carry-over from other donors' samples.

CDR3 in amino acids: CASSLNTGIGQETQYF. The CDR3 nucleotides are TGTGCCAGCAGCCTAAATACAGGGATCGGGCAAGAGACCCAGTACTTC. V is TRBV7-3 and J is TRBJ2-5; D is perhaps TRBD1 (6 bases). The V end lost 5 bases, the J end lost 2 bases, and 18 bases lay between the germline ends. Germline-derived CDR1 and CDR2 are SGHTA and FQGTGA. The CDR3 loop spans 16 amino acids.